A single sample gave rise to the 20 T cell receptor beta chains below, sequenced in a study of T-cell memory formation after mild COVID-19 (dated by TCRdb to about 2021). Libraries came from 5' RACE. The instrument was an Illumina NovaSeq 6000. TCRdb took the public reads, trimmed them with fastp at Q25, ran MiXCR for clone calling and kept in-frame beta chains. Duplicate CDR3 protein sequences are folded into a single record with the most common DNA and genes. Within this sample are 350,000 to 450,000 distinct CDR3 sequences, with around 28% of them counted one time only. The ten largest clones capture 13% of the sample. What was sequenced was PBMCs or a T cell subset sorted from them (not recorded which). These receptors originate from an adult woman who had mild COVID-19 (a few samples of this study predate the infection). The sample titles of this study are shuffled in the database, so cell type and time point are left out; the donor was told from shared clones.

The table lists this clonotype with a few counts. This chain's CDR3 is CASSDQTGYEQYF. Here the CDR3 DNA reads TGTGCCAGCAGTGACCAGACAGGCTACGAGCAGTACTTC. The genes are TRBV6-1 and TRBJ2-7, with D possibly TRBD1 on 6 matching bases. Germline lookup yields CDR1 MNHNS and CDR2 SASEGT. The CDR3 length is 13 residues. The germline V and J ends were trimmed by 3 bases and 3 bases, with 9 bases remaining between them.

The genes are TRBV5-6 and TRBJ2-7; the match to TRBD2 covers 8 bases. After removal of 4 bases from V and 3 bases from J, the junction contained 6 bases not matched to a gene. Germline V CDR1 and CDR2: SGHDT, YYEEEE. The CDR3 loop spans 14 amino acids. CDR3 sequence (DNA): TGTGCCAGCAGCCCCCGGACTAGCCGCTACGAGCAGTACTTC. Translation: CASSPRTSRYEQYF.

This clonotype was recorded a few times. This sequence joins TRBV12-3 or TRBV12-4 and TRBJ2-1; 12 bases map to TRBD1. V lost 8 bases to trimming and J lost 9 bases; unmatched junction nucleotides: 5. The CDR3 is made up of 13 amino acids. CDR3: CASGGTGGSEQFF. DNA of the CDR3: TGTGCCAGCGGGGGGACAGGGGGCTCTGAGCAGTTCTTC.

This clonotype occurred a few times. This sequence joins TRBV5-1 and TRBJ1-1, with a tentative D call TRBD1 (5 bases). The CDR3 is 13 amino acids. Germline assignment: CDR1 SGHRS and CDR2 YFSETQ. The V end was cut by 4 bases, the J end by 6 bases, with 13 bases between. The CDR3 is CASSPRGGAEAFF. CDR3 sequence (DNA): TGCGCCAGCAGCCCCCGGGGGGGAGCTGAAGCTTTCTTT.

The rearrangement joins TRBV20-1 to TRBJ2-5; TRBD2 agrees at 7 bases. The CDR3 loop spans 15 amino acids. V shed 6 bases and J 5 bases; nucleotides not matched to a gene: 15. Germline CDR1 DFQATT, CDR2 SNEGSKA (reference sequence). CDR3 in amino acids: CSAPALGGGRETQYF. The DNA of the CDR3 is TGCAGTGCACCAGCCCTGGGGGGGGGTCGGGAGACCCAGTACTTC.

In this sample, this clonotype turned up a few times. J is TRBJ2-3 and V is TRBV29-1, with 9 positions matching TRBD1. The CDR3 covers 14 residues. V was pared by 4 bases and J by 2 bases, with 4 bases of the junction left unmatched. Germline V gene lookup returns CDR1 SQVTM and CDR2 ANQGSEA. CDR3 sequence reads: CSVARTGATDTQYF. As DNA, the CDR3 is TGCAGCGTTGCCCGGACAGGGGCCACAGATACGCAGTATTTT.

This clonotype was picked up a small number of times. The gene calls are TRBV15 and TRBJ2-1; 7 nucleotides match TRBD2. Germline V lookup: CDR1 LNHNV, CDR2 YYDKDF (reference sequence). The CDR3 spans 15 residues. Germline trimming cut 10 bases from V and 1 base from J; bases unmatched to any gene: 10. The CDR3 nucleotides are TGTGCCATCCCAGGGACGGGAGGTTCCTACAATGAGCAGTTCTTC. As protein: CAIPGTGGSYNEQFF.

This clonotype was recorded a few times. The chain has TRBV24-1 and TRBJ2-7; 7 nucleotides align to TRBD1. The junction had 5 bases not matched to a gene; V was cut back by 10 bases and J by 3 bases. This CDR3 is 12 amino acids long. Germline values: CDR1 KGHDR, CDR2 SFDVKD. This chain's CDR3 is CATTGLSYEQYF. Here the CDR3 DNA reads TGTGCCACGACAGGGCTAAGCTACGAGCAGTACTTC.

There are many counts of this clonotype. V and J are TRBV7-3 and TRBJ2-6; D gene unclear. Trimming removed 4 bases from V and 2 bases from J, with 0 bases in between. The CDR3 totals 12 residues. The germline CDR1 and CDR2 sequences are SGHTA and FQGTGA. The CDR3 is CASSSGANVLTF. In DNA form, the CDR3 reads TGTGCCAGCAGCTCTGGGGCCAACGTCCTGACTTTC.

Many counts were recorded for this clonotype. The V and J genes are TRBV20-1 and TRBJ2-3, with 12 positions matching TRBD2. V was clipped by 2 bases and J by 0 bases; unmatched bases: 6. The CDR3 runs 17 residues. Germline CDR1 and CDR2: DFQATT and SNEGSKA (reference sequence). CDR3 in amino acids: CSARSSGGAGSTDTQYF. CDR3 coding DNA: TGCAGTGCTAGATCTAGCGGGGGGGCGGGGAGCACAGATACGCAGTATTTT.

The sample holds a few counts of this clonotype. This chain links TRBV7-2 with TRBJ2-1; 10 bases agree with TRBD2. The germline gives CDR1 SGHTA, CDR2 FQGNSA. Germline trimming cut 5 bases from V and 4 bases from J; bases unmatched to any gene: 2. The CDR3 loop spans 14 amino acids. In DNA, the CDR3 is TGTGCCAGCAGCCCGGGACTAGCGTACAATGAGCAGTTCTTC. Its translation is CASSPGLAYNEQFF.

This clonotype was counted a few times. The V call is TRBV5-1, the J call TRBJ1-5; 7 bases are a match to TRBD1. The trim removed 0 bases at V and 4 bases at J, leaving 4 bases unmatched. Germline CDR1 reads SGHRS; CDR2 reads YFSETQ. This CDR3 comprises 15 residues. The CDR3 region is CASSLAPGQNQPQHF. The CDR3 nucleotides read TGCGCCAGCAGCTTGGCACCGGGACAGAATCAGCCCCAGCATTTT.

J is TRBJ1-1 and V is TRBV5-1; the D gene is possibly TRBD1 (6 bases). Deletions cut 0 bases from V and 1 base from J, with 13 bases between. Germline lookup yields CDR1 SGHRS and CDR2 YFSETQ. The CDR3 is 16 residues long. CDR3 nucleotides: TGCGCCAGCAGCTTGGGCCTGGACAGCCAGAACACTGAAGCTTTCTTT. Translated, it gives CASSLGLDSQNTEAFF.

The chain joins TRBV7-9 to TRBJ1-1; D ambiguous. Looked up from germline, CDR1 is SEHNR and CDR2 is FQNEAQ (reference sequence). The CDR3 is 11 residues long. The germline V and J ends were trimmed by 4 bases and 7 bases, with 7 bases remaining between them. CDR3 bases: TGTGCCAGCAGCTCCGGAGATGAAGCTTTCTTT. This encodes CASSSGDEAFF.

The CDR3 is CASTLDGLASGGARDTQYF. Here the CDR3 DNA reads TGCGCCAGCACCCTAGACGGGCTGGCTAGCGGGGGGGCTAGAGATACGCAGTATTTT. The chain is built from TRBV5-1 and TRBJ2-3, with 12 bases that match TRBD2. The CDR3 loop spans 19 amino acids. V trimming: 6 bases; J trimming: 5 bases; junction bases outside the gene matches: 19. Germline values: CDR1 SGHRS, CDR2 YFSETQ.

This clonotype has a count of ten or more. J is TRBJ1-2 and V is TRBV29-1; D is uncertain. V lost 3 bases and J lost 0, with 14 bases in between. The CDR3 has 15 amino acids. Germline V CDR1 and CDR2: SQVTM, ANQGSEA. The CDR3 loop is CSVEGRSTANYGYTF. The CDR3 DNA sequence: TGCAGCGTTGAGGGGAGATCGACCGCTAACTATGGCTACACCTTC.

The chain has TRBV6-2 or TRBV6-3 and TRBJ2-7; maybe TRBD1 (6 bases). V lost 10 bases and J 3 bases, leaving 16 bases between the germline ends. Germline V gene lookup returns CDR1 MNHEY and CDR2 SVGEGT. This CDR3 is 13 amino acids long. The DNA of the CDR3 is TGTGCCACCGAGGGCGACAGGAACTACGAGCAGTACTTC. Translating gives CATEGDRNYEQYF.

The chain has TRBV5-1 and TRBJ2-1, with TRBD2 as a possible D gene (5 bases). This CDR3 contains 15 residues. Per germline, CDR1 SGHRS and CDR2 YFSETQ. The ends were cut back, 4 bases at V and 3 bases at J, with 14 bases in the middle. The CDR3 nucleotides are TGCGCCAGCAGCCCTCTAGAGGGAATCTACAATGAGCAGTTCTTC. It codes for CASSPLEGIYNEQFF.

This clonotype turned up a few times. The CDR3 loop is CASSYRREKLFF. The CDR3 DNA reads TGTGCCAGCAGTTACCGTCGGGAAAAACTGTTTTTT. V usage is TRBV6-2 or TRBV6-3 and J usage is TRBJ1-4, with D uncertain. Trimming removed 2 bases at V and 8 bases at J, with 6 bases between. CDR3 length: 12 amino acids. From germline, CDR1 is MNHEY and CDR2 SVGEGT.

The chain is built from TRBV2 and TRBJ2-1; 7 bases are a match to TRBD1. This CDR3 is 13 amino acids long. V shed 6 bases and J 7 bases; nucleotides not matched to a gene: 6. Germline V gives CDR1 SNHLY, CDR2 FYNNEI. CDR3 sequence reads: CASSARGTNEQFF. CDR3 in DNA: TGTGCCAGCAGCGCCAGGGGGACGAATGAGCAGTTCTTC.